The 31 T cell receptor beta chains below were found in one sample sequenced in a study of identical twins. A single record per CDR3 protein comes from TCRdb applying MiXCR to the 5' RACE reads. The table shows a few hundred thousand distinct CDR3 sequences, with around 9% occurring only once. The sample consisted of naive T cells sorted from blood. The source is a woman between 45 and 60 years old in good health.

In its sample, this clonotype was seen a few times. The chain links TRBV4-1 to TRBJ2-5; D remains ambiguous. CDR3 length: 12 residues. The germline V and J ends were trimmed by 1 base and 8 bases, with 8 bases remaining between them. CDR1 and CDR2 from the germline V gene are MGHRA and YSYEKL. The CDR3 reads CASSQVGATQYF. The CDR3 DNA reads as TGCGCCAGCAGCCAAGTTGGAGCAACCCAGTACTTC.

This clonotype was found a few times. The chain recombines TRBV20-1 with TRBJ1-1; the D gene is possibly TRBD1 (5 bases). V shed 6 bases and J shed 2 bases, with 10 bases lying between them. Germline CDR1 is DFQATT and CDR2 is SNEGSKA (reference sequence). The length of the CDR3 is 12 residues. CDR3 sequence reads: CSAVRVNTEAFF. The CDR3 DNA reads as TGCAGTGCAGTCAGGGTAAACACTGAAGCTTTCTTT.

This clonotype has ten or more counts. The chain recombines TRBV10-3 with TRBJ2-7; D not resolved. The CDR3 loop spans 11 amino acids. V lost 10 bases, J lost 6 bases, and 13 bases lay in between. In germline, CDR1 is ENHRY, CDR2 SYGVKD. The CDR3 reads CATADPIEQYF. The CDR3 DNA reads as TGTGCCACCGCAGACCCCATCGAGCAGTACTTC.

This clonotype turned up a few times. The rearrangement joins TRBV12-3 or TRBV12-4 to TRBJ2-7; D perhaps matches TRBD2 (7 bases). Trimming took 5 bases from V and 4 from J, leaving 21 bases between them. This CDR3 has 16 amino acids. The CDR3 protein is CASSDRLEGGRYEQYF. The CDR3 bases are TGTGCCAGCAGTGACCGACTGGAGGGGGGGCGATACGAGCAGTACTTC.

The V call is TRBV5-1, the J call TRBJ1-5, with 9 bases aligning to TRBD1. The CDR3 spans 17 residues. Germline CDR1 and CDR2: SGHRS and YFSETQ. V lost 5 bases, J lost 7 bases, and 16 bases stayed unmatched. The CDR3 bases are TGCGCCAGCAGTCCCGGGACAGGGCTTTCGGTGGCCCAGCCCCAGCATTTT. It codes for CASSPGTGLSVAQPQHF.

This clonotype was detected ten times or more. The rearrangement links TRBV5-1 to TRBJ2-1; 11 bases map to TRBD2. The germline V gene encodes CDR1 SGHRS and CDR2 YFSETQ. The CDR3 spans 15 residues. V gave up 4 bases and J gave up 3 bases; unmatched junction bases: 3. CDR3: CASSPGLADYNEQFF. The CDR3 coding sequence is TGCGCCAGCAGCCCGGGACTAGCGGACTACAATGAGCAGTTCTTC. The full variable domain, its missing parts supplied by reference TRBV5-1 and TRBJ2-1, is KAGVTQTPRYLIKTRGQQVTLSCSPISGHRSVSWYQQTPGQGLQFLFEYFSETQRNKGNFPGRFSGRQFSNSRSEMNVSTLELGDSALYLCASSPGLADYNEQFFGPGTRLTVL.

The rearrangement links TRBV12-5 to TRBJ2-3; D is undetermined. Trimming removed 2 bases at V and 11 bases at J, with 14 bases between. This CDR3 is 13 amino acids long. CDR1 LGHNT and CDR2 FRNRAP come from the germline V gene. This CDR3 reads CASGLTAIVGQYF. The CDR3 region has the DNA TGTGCTAGTGGTTTGACGGCCATCGTTGGGCAGTATTTT.

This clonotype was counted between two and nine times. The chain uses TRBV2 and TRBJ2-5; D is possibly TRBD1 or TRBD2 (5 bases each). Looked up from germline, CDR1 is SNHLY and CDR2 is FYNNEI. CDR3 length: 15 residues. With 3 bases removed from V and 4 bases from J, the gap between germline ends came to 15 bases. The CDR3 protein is CASSDGPPGTETQYF. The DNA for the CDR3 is TGTGCCAGCAGTGACGGACCCCCGGGGACAGAGACCCAGTACTTC.

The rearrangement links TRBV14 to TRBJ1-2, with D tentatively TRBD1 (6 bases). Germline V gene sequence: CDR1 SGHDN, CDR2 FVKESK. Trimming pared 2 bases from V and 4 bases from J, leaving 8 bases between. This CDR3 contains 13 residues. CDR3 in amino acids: CASSQLQGYGYTF. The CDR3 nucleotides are TGTGCCAGCAGCCAACTACAGGGCTATGGCTACACCTTC.

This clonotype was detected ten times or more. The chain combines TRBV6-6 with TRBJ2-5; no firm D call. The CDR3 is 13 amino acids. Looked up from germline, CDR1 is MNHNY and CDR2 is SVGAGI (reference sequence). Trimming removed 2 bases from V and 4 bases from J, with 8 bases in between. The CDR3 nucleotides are TGTGCCAGCAGTTACACGGGTTTAGAGACCCAGTACTTC. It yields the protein CASSYTGLETQYF.

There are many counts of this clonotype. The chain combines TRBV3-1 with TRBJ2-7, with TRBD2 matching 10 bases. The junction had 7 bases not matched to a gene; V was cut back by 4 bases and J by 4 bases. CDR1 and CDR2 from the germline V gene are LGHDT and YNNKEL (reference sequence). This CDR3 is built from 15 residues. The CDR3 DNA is TGTGCCAGCAGCCGAGGACTAGCGGAGTCTTACGAGCAGTACTTC. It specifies CASSRGLAESYEQYF.

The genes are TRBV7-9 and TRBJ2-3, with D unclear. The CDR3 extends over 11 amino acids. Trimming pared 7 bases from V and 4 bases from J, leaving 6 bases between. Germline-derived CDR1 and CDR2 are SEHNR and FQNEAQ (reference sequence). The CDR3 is CASTPPDTQYF. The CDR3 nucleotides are TGTGCCAGCACCCCTCCAGATACGCAGTATTTT.

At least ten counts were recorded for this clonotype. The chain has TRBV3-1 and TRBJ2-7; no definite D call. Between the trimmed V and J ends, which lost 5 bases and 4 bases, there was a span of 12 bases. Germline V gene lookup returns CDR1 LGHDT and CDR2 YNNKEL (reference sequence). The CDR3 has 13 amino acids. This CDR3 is CASSYSTPYEQYF. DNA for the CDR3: TGTGCCAGCAGCTACTCGACACCTTACGAGCAGTACTTC.

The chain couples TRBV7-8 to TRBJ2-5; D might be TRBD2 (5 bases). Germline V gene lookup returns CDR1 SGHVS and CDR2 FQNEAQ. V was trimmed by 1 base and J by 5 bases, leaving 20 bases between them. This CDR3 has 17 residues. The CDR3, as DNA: TGTGCCAGCAGCTTAGTCTTTTTTCAGCGGCGGCGGGAGACCCAGTACTTC. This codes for CASSLVFFQRRRETQYF.

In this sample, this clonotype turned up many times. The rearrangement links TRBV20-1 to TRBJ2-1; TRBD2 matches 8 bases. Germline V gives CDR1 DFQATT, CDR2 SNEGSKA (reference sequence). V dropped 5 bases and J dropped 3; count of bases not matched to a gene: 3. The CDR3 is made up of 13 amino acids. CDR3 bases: TGCAGTGCTTGGACTAGCAGCTACAATGAGCAGTTCTTC. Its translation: CSAWTSSYNEQFF.

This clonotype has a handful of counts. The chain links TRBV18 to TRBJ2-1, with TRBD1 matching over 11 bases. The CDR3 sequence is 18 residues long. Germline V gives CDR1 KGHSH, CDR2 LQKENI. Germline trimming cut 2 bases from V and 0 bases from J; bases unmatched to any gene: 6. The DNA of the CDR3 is TGTGCCAGCTCACCAGCGGACAGGGGGCTCCGCTCCTACAATGAGCAGTTCTTC. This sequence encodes CASSPADRGLRSYNEQFF.

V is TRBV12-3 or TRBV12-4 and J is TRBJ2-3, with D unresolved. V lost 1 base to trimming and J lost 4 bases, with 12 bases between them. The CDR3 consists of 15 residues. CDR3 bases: TGTGCCAGCAGTTTAGATAGACGGGCCCCAGATACGCAGTATTTT. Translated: CASSLDRRAPDTQYF.

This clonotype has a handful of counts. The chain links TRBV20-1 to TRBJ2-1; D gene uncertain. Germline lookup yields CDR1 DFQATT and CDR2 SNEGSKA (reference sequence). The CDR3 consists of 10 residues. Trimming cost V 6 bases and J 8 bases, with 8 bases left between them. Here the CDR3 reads CSAERDEQFF. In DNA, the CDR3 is TGCAGTGCCGAACGGGATGAGCAGTTCTTC.

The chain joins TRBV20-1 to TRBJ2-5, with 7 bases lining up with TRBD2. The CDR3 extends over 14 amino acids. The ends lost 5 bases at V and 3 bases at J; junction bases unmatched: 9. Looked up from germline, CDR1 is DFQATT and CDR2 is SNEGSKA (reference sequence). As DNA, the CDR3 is TGCAGTGCTTGCGAGGGGCTAGCGGAAGAGACCCAGTACTTC. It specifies CSACEGLAEETQYF.

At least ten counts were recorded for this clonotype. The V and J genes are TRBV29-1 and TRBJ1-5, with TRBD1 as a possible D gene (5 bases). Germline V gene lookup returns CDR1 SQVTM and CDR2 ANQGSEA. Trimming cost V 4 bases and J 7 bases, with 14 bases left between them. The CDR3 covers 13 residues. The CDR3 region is CSVGGGLTQPQHF. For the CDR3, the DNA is TGCAGCGTTGGGGGGGGTTTAACCCAGCCCCAGCATTTT.

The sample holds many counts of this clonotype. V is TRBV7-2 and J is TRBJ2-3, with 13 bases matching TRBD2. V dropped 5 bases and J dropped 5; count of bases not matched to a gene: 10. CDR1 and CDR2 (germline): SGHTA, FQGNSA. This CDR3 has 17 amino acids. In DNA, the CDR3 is TGTGCCAGCAGCACTCGGACTAGCGGGAGAAGGGTAGATACGCAGTATTTT. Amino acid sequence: CASSTRTSGRRVDTQYF.

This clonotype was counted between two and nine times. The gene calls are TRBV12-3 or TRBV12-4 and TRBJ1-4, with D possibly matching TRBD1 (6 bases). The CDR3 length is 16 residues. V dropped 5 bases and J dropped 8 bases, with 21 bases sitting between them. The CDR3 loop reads CASSLKHRVVDEKLFF. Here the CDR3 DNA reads TGTGCCAGCAGTCTTAAACACAGGGTGGTTGACGAAAAACTGTTTTTT.

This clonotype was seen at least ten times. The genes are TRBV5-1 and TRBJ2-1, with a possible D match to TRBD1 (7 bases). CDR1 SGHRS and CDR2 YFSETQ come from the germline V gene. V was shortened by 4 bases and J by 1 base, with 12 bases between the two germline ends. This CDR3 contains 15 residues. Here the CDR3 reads CASSPGGFSYNEQFF. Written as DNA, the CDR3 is TGCGCCAGCAGCCCAGGGGGGTTTTCCTACAATGAGCAGTTCTTC.

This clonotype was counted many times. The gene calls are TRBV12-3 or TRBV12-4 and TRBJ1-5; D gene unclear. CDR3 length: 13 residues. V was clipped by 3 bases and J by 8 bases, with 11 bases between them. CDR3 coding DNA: TGTGCCAGCAGTTTTGGCAGTCGAGAGCCCCAGCATTTT. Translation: CASSFGSREPQHF.

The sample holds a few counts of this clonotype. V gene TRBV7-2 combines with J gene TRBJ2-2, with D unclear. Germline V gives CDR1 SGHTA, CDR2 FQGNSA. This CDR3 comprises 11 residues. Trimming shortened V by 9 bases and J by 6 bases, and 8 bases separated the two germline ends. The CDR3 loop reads CARRNSGELFF. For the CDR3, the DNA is TGTGCCAGAAGAAATTCCGGGGAGCTGTTTTTT.

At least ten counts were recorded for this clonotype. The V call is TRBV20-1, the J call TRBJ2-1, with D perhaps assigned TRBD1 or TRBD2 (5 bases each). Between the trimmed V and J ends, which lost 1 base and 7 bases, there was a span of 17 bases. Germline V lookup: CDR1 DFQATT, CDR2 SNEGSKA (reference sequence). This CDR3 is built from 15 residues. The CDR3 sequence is CSARAPGPQRNEQFF. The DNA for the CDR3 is TGCAGTGCTAGAGCTCCGGGACCCCAGCGAAATGAGCAGTTCTTC.

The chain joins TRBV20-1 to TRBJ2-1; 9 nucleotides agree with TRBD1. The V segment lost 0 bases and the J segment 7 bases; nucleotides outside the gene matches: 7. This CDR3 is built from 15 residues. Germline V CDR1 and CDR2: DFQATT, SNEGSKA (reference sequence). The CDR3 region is CSARDYRGRLNEQFF. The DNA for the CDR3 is TGCAGTGCTAGAGATTACAGGGGGCGTTTAAATGAGCAGTTCTTC.

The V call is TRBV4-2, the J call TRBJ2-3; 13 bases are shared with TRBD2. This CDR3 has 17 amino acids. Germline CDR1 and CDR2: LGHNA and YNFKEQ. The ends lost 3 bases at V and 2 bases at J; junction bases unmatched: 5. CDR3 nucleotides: TGTGCCAGCAGCCACGATACTAGCGGGAGGGACACAGATACGCAGTATTTT. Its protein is CASSHDTSGRDTDTQYF.

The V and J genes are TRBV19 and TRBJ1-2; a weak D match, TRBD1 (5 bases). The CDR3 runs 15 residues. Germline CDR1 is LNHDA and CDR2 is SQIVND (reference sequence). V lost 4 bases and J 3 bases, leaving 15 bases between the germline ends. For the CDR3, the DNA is TGTGCCAGTAGTAGCCGAGCGCAGGGACACTATGGCTACACCTTC. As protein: CASSSRAQGHYGYTF.

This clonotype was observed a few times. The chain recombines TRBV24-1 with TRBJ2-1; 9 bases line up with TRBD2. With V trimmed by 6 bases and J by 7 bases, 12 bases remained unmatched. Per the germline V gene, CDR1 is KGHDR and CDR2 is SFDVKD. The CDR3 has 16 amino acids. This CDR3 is CATSLVAGGSVNEQFF. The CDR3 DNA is TGTGCCACCAGTTTGGTGGCGGGAGGGTCCGTAAATGAGCAGTTCTTC.

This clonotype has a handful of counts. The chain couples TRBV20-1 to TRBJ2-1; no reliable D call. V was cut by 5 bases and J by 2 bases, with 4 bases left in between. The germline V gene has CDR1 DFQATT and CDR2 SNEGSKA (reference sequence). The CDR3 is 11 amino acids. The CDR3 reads CSAPTYNEQFF. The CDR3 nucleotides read TGCAGTGCTCCTACCTACAATGAGCAGTTCTTC.